The 21 T cell receptor beta chains below come from one sample, sequenced in a study of type 1 regulatory T cells. These receptors have no identified antigens. TCRdb called the reads again in MiXCR, with one record for every CDR3 protein. This table has about 68,000 distinct CDR3 sequences, about 62% appearing once. The sample consisted of cultured T cells, either the whole culture or a sorted T cell fraction (not recorded which). Subset defined: Tr1-enriched cell product generated in vitro against host alloantigens. Every receptor here comes from a human donor in good health.

This chain joins TRBV25-1 and TRBJ2-7; D is possibly TRBD2 (5 bases). The V and J ends lost 4 bases and 2 bases respectively, with 12 bases between them. Germline CDR1 reads MGHDK; CDR2 reads SYGVNS. The CDR3 contains 14 residues. CDR3 in DNA: TGTGCCAGCAGTGCCACCCGGGATCCCTACGAGCAGTACTTC. Amino acid sequence: CASSATRDPYEQYF.

This clonotype has more than one count but fewer than ten. The rearrangement joins TRBV30 to TRBJ2-1; TRBD2 agrees at 10 bases. There are 13 residues in the CDR3. J gave up 4 bases and V 4 bases, and 1 base lay outside the gene matches. Germline CDR1 is GTSNPN and CDR2 is SVGIG (reference sequence). The CDR3 coding sequence is TGTGCCTGGAAACTAGCGGGATACAATGAGCAGTTCTTC. Encoded protein: CAWKLAGYNEQFF. Full variable domain (remainder filled in from reference TRBV30 and TRBJ2-1): SQTIHQWPATLVQPVGSPLSLECTVEGTSNPNLYWYRQAAGRGLQLLFYSVGIGQISSEVPQNLSASRPQDRQFILSSKKLLLSDSGFYLCAWKLAGYNEQFFGPGTRLTVL.

This chain uses TRBV7-8 with TRBJ2-1; D gene unclear. Trimming stripped 5 bases from V and 9 bases from J, with 11 bases between. CDR1 and CDR2 from the germline V gene are SGHVS and FQNEAQ. This CDR3 has 12 amino acids. The CDR3 is CASSPSPGEQFF. CDR3 bases: TGTGCCAGCAGCCCGTCTCCAGGTGAGCAGTTCTTC.

CDR3 loop: CASSDVAGFVDEQFF. DNA for the CDR3: TGCGCCAGCAGTGATGTGGCGGGATTTGTGGATGAGCAGTTCTTC. The V gene is TRBV10-2, the J gene TRBJ2-1; tentative D call: TRBD2 (6 bases). This CDR3 region has 15 residues. Germline values: CDR1 WSHSY, CDR2 SAAADI. V lost 3 bases and J 8 bases, leaving 17 bases between the germline ends.

The chain links TRBV3-1 to TRBJ2-7, with D perhaps matching TRBD1 (6 bases). Trimming removed 8 bases at V and 5 bases at J, with 10 bases between. This CDR3 has 11 residues. Germline V gene sequence: CDR1 LGHDT, CDR2 YNNKEL (reference sequence). CDR3 DNA: TGTGCCAGCCGACAGGCCGACGAGCAGTACTTC. It is translated as CASRQADEQYF.

V usage is TRBV5-1 and J usage is TRBJ2-7; perhaps TRBD2 as D (5 bases). The ends were cut back, 7 bases at V and 1 base at J, with 9 bases in the middle. Germline CDR1 reads SGHRS; CDR2 reads YFSETQ. This CDR3 has 12 amino acids. The CDR3 spells CASGPGSYEQYF. The CDR3 nucleotides read TGCGCCAGCGGTCCGGGGTCCTACGAGCAGTACTTC.

The V and J genes are TRBV4-1 and TRBJ2-3; D perhaps matches TRBD2 (6 bases). Germline V lookup: CDR1 MGHRA, CDR2 YSYEKL. V was clipped by 1 base and J by 0 bases, with 14 bases between them. This CDR3 is built from 17 residues. The CDR3 nucleotides are TGCGCCAGCAGCCAAGCCCTTAGCGGAGCAAGCACAGATACGCAGTATTTT. Its protein product is CASSQALSGASTDTQYF.

This clonotype has a handful of counts. The chain couples TRBV28 to TRBJ2-1, with 8 nucleotides matching TRBD2. The J segment lost 9 bases and the V segment lost 5 bases, leaving 15 bases of the junction unmatched. Germline V CDR1 and CDR2: MDHEN, SYDVKM. The CDR3 runs to 16 residues. CDR3 coding DNA: TGTGCCAGCAGTCCCTCCGGGGGGGGGAAAGTGGGTGAGCAGTTCTTC. Translation gives CASSPSGGGKVGEQFF.

The chain recombines TRBV12-3 or TRBV12-4 with TRBJ2-7, with D hard to call. V dropped 3 bases and J dropped 3 bases, with 6 bases sitting between them. CDR3 size: 12 residues. In DNA form, the CDR3 reads TGTGCCAGCAGTTTCAAGTTCTACGAGCAGTACTTC. Translation gives CASSFKFYEQYF.

The chain carries TRBV5-1 and TRBJ2-6; TRBD1 or TRBD2 may be the D gene (5 bases each). V was shortened by 2 bases and J by 0 bases, with 12 bases between the two germline ends. CDR1 and CDR2 (germline): SGHRS, YFSETQ. The CDR3 length is 17 residues. CDR3 coding DNA: TGCGCCAGCAGCTTAACCGGGACGACCTCTGGGGCCAACGTCCTGACTTTC. Encoded protein: CASSLTGTTSGANVLTF. The entire variable domain, with the rest obtained from reference TRBV5-1 and TRBJ2-6, is as follows: KAGVTQTPRYLIKTRGQQVTLSCSPISGHRSVSWYQQTPGQGLQFLFEYFSETQRNKGNFPGRFSGRQFSNSRSEMNVSTLELGDSALYLCASSLTGTTSGANVLTFGAGSRLTVL.

The chain combines TRBV10-3 with TRBJ2-7; 10 bases are shared with TRBD1. Germline V gene lookup returns CDR1 ENHRY and CDR2 SYGVKD. The CDR3 runs to 13 residues. With V trimmed by 7 bases and J by 5 bases, 5 bases remained unmatched. CDR3 nucleotide sequence: TGTGCCATCACCGGGACAGGGGATGACGAGCAGTACTTC. Amino acid sequence: CAITGTGDDEQYF.

This chain connects TRBV27 to TRBJ2-1; the D gene is possibly TRBD2 (6 bases). The CDR3 has 13 amino acids. V was cut by 6 bases and J by 7 bases, with 13 bases left in between. From germline, CDR1 is MNHEY and CDR2 SMNVEV (reference sequence). The CDR3: CASRKEGGNEQFF. CDR3 DNA: TGTGCCAGCAGAAAGGAGGGCGGTAATGAGCAGTTCTTC.

In its sample, this clonotype ranks as medium-sized. The V gene is TRBV20-1, the J gene TRBJ2-3; TRBD2 agrees at 9 bases. Germline values: CDR1 DFQATT, CDR2 SNEGSKA (reference sequence). J lost 3 bases, V lost 6 bases, and 10 bases had no gene match. This CDR3 comprises 15 residues. The CDR3 protein is CSASGSGSLTDTQYF. CDR3 DNA sequence: TGCAGTGCCTCGGGTAGCGGGAGTTTGACAGATACGCAGTATTTT.

This clonotype has just a few counts. The chain joins TRBV5-1 to TRBJ2-2; 9 positions agree with TRBD2. The CDR3 loop spans 18 amino acids. The V gene's germline CDR1 is SGHRS and CDR2 YFSETQ. V dropped 0 bases and J dropped 3; count of bases not matched to a gene: 9. The CDR3 region has the DNA TGCGCCAGCAGCTTGGGACTAGCGGCCTTCGGCGACACCGGGGAGCTGTTTTTT. Translation: CASSLGLAAFGDTGELFF.

By sample fraction, this clonotype is medium-sized. The chain couples TRBV29-1 to TRBJ1-4; D gene unclear. CDR1 and CDR2 (germline): SQVTM, ANQGSEA. V shed 6 bases and J shed 8 bases, with 16 bases lying between them. The CDR3 runs 13 residues. The CDR3 DNA reads TGCAGCGTACTCGGCCAAACGGAGGAAAAACTGTTTTTT. Protein sequence: CSVLGQTEEKLFF.

In its sample, this clonotype was seen many times. The genes are TRBV20-1 and TRBJ2-7; no firm D call. CDR1 and CDR2 (germline): DFQATT, SNEGSKA (reference sequence). V was pared by 3 bases and J by 0 bases, with 9 bases between. The CDR3 is 13 amino acids. The CDR3 bases are TGCAGTGCTAGTAGGGTCACCTCCTACGAGCAGTACTTC. Amino acid sequence: CSASRVTSYEQYF.

V gene TRBV7-9 combines with J gene TRBJ2-5, with 7 bases matching TRBD1. Per the germline V gene, CDR1 is SEHNR and CDR2 is FQNEAQ (reference sequence). The J segment lost 5 bases and the V segment lost 4 bases, leaving 7 bases of the junction unmatched. The CDR3 extends over 14 amino acids. The CDR3 DNA follows: TGTGCCAGCAGCTCGGCCGGGACAGAGGAGACCCAGTACTTC. Encoded protein: CASSSAGTEETQYF.

V and J are TRBV18 and TRBJ2-2; TRBD2 matches 10 bases. The germline V gene encodes CDR1 KGHSH and CDR2 LQKENI. This CDR3 is built from 17 residues. The ends lost 1 base at V and 2 bases at J; junction bases unmatched: 4. The CDR3 DNA sequence: TGTGCCAGCTCACCACAAACTAGCGGGACAAACACCGGGGAGCTGTTTTTT. Its protein is CASSPQTSGTNTGELFF.

The rearrangement joins TRBV27 to TRBJ2-1, with TRBD2 matching over 12 bases. The germline CDR1 and CDR2 sequences are MNHEY and SMNVEV (reference sequence). CDR3 size: 15 residues. The J segment lost 7 bases and the V segment lost 7 bases, leaving 8 bases of the junction unmatched. The CDR3 region has the DNA TGTGCCAGCAACCTAGCGGGAGGGCCCCGGAATGAGCAGTTCTTC. It encodes CASNLAGGPRNEQFF.

The chain uses TRBV20-1 and TRBJ1-4, with 10 bases aligning to TRBD1. This CDR3 region has 14 residues. V lost 5 bases, J lost 6 bases, and 6 bases stayed unmatched. The germline V gene encodes CDR1 DFQATT and CDR2 SNEGSKA (reference sequence). The CDR3 bases are TGCAGTGCTGGCTGGACAGGGGGAGATGAAAAACTGTTTTTT. This translates into CSAGWTGGDEKLFF.

There are a few counts of this clonotype. The chain carries TRBV20-1 and TRBJ2-1, with unresolved D. Trimming cost V 1 base and J 5 bases, with 6 bases left between them. Germline CDR1 DFQATT, CDR2 SNEGSKA (reference sequence). CDR3 length equals 12 residues. The CDR3, as DNA: TGCAGTGCTAGAGTGGTTAACAATGAGCAGTTCTTC. Protein: CSARVVNNEQFF.